A selection of T cell receptor beta chains follows, all from one sample in a study of control samples from healthy donors and cancer patients. The data were produced by immunoSEQ multiplex PCR, yet TCRdb's version contains in-frame clones alone and is incomplete. Among 20,000 to 30,000 clones listed, roughly 93% were seen once. The sample taken for sequencing was PBMCs. These receptors originate from a man in his fifties with lung cancer. Each CDR3 is given with its conserved first and last residue. A D gene is named only where the DNA matches it firmly. Clone sizes are given selectively: once, few, many, or a class where the clone is expanded.

>.|.|TRBV13|TRBJ2-6
CASSATPGSGANVLTF
TGTGCCAGCAGCGCCACCCCAGGGTCTGGGGCCAACGTCCTGACTTTC
>.|.|TRBV6-2/TRBV6-3|TRBJ2-1
CASSYGSLYNEQFF
TGTGCCAGCAGTTATGGGAGTCTATACAATGAGCAGTTCTTC
>.|.|TRBV28|TRBJ1-1
CASSRDTLNTEAFF
TGTGCCAGCAGTCGAGACACTCTGAACACTGAAGCTTTCTTT
>TRBD2|.|TRBV25-1|TRBJ2-1
CASSDPSGGFNEQFF
TGTGCCAGCAGTGACCCTAGCGGGGGTTTCAATGAGCAGTTCTTC
>TRBD2|once|TRBV5-1|TRBJ2-1
CASSPFGPGGPNEQFF
TGCGCCAGCAGCCCATTTGGGCCGGGGGGGCCGAATGAGCAGTTCTTC
>TRBD2|.|TRBV29-1|TRBJ2-1
CSVERLAGRSYNEQFF
TGCAGCGTTGAAAGACTAGCGGGGAGATCCTACAATGAGCAGTTCTTC
>.|.|TRBV5-1|TRBJ2-2
CASSFQDGELFF
TGCGCCAGCAGCTTCCAGGACGGGGAGCTGTTTTTT
>.|.|TRBV12-3/TRBV12-4|TRBJ1-2
CASSEQTYYGYTF
TGTGCCAGCAGTGAACAGACCTACTATGGCTACACCTTC
>.|.|TRBV6-1|TRBJ1-5
CASSDRNAGQPQHF
TGTGCCAGCAGTGATCGGAACGCCGGGCAGCCCCAGCATTTT
>.|.|TRBV3-1/TRBV3-2|TRBJ2-6
CASRQSSGANVLTF
TGTGCCAGCCGCCAGAGCTCTGGGGCCAACGTCCTGACTTTC
>.|once|TRBV9|TRBJ2-5
CASSVEVGQETQYF
TGTGCCAGCAGCGTAGAGGTGGGGCAGGAGACCCAGTACTTC
>.|few|TRBV21-1|TRBJ2-7
CASSKVQRAYEQYF
TGTGCCAGCAGCAAGGTACAGAGAGCCTACGAGCAGTACTTC
>.|.|TRBV5-1|TRBJ2-3
CASSLEDGGWVADTQYF
TGCGCCAGCAGCTTGGAGGATGGGGGTTGGGTGGCAGATACGCAGTATTTT
>.|.|TRBV7-3|TRBJ2-6
CASSPGSGANVLTF
TGTGCCAGCAGCCCAGGGTCAGGGGCCAACGTCCTGACTTTC
>TRBD2|.|TRBV5-1|TRBJ2-1
CASSMQLAGGIGEQFF
TGCGCCAGCAGCATGCAACTAGCGGGGGGGATAGGTGAGCAGTTCTTC
>.|.|TRBV15|TRBJ1-3
CATSREEGTGGNTIYF
TGTGCCACCAGCAGGGAGGAGGGTACAGGTGGAAACACCATATATTTT
>.|.|TRBV28|TRBJ1-2
CASSLDSSGGAGYTF
TGTGCCAGCAGTTTAGATTCAAGCGGAGGGGCTGGCTACACCTTC
>.|.|TRBV7-2|TRBJ1-5
CASSRWGDSNQPQHF
TGTGCCAGCAGCCGTTGGGGCGATAGCAATCAGCCCCAGCATTTT
>.|.|TRBV18|TRBJ1-4
CASSPNGKEKLFF
TGTGCCAGCTCCCCCAACGGCAAAGAAAAACTGTTTTTT
>.|.|TRBV5-1|TRBJ1-6
CASSSGTDINSPLHF
TGCGCCAGCAGCTCGGGGACGGACATTAATTCACCCCTCCACTTT
>.|.|TRBV10-2|TRBJ2-3
CASSEPPGLDTQYF
TGCGCCAGCAGTGAGCCCCCAGGGTTAGATACGCAGTATTTT
>.|.|TRBV29-1|TRBJ2-5
CSVMKQGLQETQYF
TGCAGCGTCATGAAACAGGGACTACAAGAGACCCAGTACTTC
>TRBD1|.|TRBV19|TRBJ1-5
CASHKGQGADQPQHF
TGTGCCAGTCACAAGGGACAGGGGGCTGATCAGCCCCAGCATTTT
>TRBD1|once|TRBV18|TRBJ1-6
CASSPPVLGTGNSPLHF
TGTGCCAGCTCACCACCGGTTCTAGGGACAGGGAATTCACCCCTCCACTTT
>.|.|TRBV6-2/TRBV6-3|TRBJ2-7
CASSLQGYEQYF
TGTGCCAGCAGTCTACAGGGCTACGAGCAGTACTTC
>.|.|TRBV18|TRBJ1-1
CASFLDILGTEAFF
TGTGCCAGCTTCCTGGACATCCTCGGGACTGAAGCTTTCTTT
>TRBD2|.|TRBV24-1|TRBJ2-3
CATSGEGLAGGPSTDTQYF
TGTGCCACCAGTGGGGAGGGACTAGCGGGGGGTCCTAGCACAGATACGCAGTATTTT
>.|.|TRBV4-1|TRBJ1-4
CASSQDQAGGNEKLFF
TGCGCCAGCAGCCAAGATCAGGCGGGGGGGAATGAAAAACTGTTTTTT
>TRBD1|.|TRBV19|TRBJ2-7
CASSYYTGGNSYEQYF
TGTGCCAGTAGCTACTATACAGGGGGGAACTCCTACGAGCAGTACTTC